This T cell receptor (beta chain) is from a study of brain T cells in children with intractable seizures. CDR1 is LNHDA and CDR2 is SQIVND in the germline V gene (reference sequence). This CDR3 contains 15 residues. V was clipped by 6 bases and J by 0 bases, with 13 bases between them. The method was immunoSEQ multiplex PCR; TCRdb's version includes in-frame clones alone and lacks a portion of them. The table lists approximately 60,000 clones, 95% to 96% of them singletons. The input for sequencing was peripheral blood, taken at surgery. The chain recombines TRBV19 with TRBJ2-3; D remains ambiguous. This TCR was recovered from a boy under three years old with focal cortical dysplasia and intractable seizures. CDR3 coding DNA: TGTGCCAGTAGGCCTACGTATCTAAGCACAGATACGCAGTATTTT. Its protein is CASRPTYLSTDTQYF. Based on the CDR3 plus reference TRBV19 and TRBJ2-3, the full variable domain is DGGITQSPKYLFRKEGQNVTLSCEQNLNHDAMYWYRQDPGQGLRLIYYSQIVNDFQKGDIAEGYSVSREKKESFPLTVTSAQKNPTAFYLCASRPTYLSTDTQYFGPGTRLTVL.